Listed here are 19 T cell receptor beta chains from one sample, sequenced in a study of cytomegalovirus exposure and HLA in healthy donors. 13 Jbeta primers and 60 Vbeta primers were used for the PCR. The method was immunoSEQ multiplex PCR; TCRdb's version includes in-frame clones alone and lacks a portion of them. The sample has about 100,000 clones, 60% to 75% seen once. Sequenced: PBMCs. These receptors were collected from a man aged 35 to 55 in good health and CMV-seropositive.

The J gene is TRBJ2-7, the V gene TRBV2; 9 nucleotides match TRBD1. This CDR3 is 14 amino acids long. Trimming took 5 bases from V and 5 from J; bases not matched to a gene: 7. The germline V gene encodes CDR1 SNHLY and CDR2 FYNNEI. The CDR3 loop reads CASSFTGGGHEQYF. The DNA of the CDR3 is TGTGCCAGCAGTTTCACAGGGGGCGGCCACGAGCAGTACTTC.

This clone was observed a single time. The chain uses TRBV19 and TRBJ2-5; possibly TRBD1 for D (5 bases). V gave up 4 bases and J gave up 5 bases, with 17 bases separating them. CDR1 and CDR2 from the germline V gene are LNHDA and SQIVND (reference sequence). CDR3 size: 15 residues. The chain's CDR3 is CASSTGQGRMETQYF. The CDR3 DNA sequence: TGTGCCAGTAGTACTGGACAAGGGCGTATGGAGACCCAGTACTTC. Full variable domain (rest looked up from reference TRBV19 and TRBJ2-5): DGGITQSPKYLFRKEGQNVTLSCEQNLNHDAMYWYRQDPGQGLRLIYYSQIVNDFQKGDIAEGYSVSREKKESFPLTVTSAQKNPTAFYLCASSTGQGRMETQYFGPGTRLLVL.

The rearrangement joins TRBV7-2 to TRBJ1-4; the match to TRBD1 covers 9 bases. Germline V lookup: CDR1 SGHTA, CDR2 FQGNSA. Unmatched junction bases numbered 5, after V lost 5 bases and J lost 10 bases. The CDR3 runs to 13 residues. The CDR3 nucleotides read TGTGCCAGCAGCCCTACAGGGGGCGGAAAACTGTTTTTT. It is translated as CASSPTGGGKLFF.

In this sample, this clone turned up once. The rearrangement uses TRBV7-9 and TRBJ1-2; D is uncertain. The germline gives CDR1 SEHNR, CDR2 FQNEAQ (reference sequence). Trimming shortened V by 4 bases and J by 4 bases, and 13 bases separated the two germline ends. The length of the CDR3 is 14 residues. In nucleotides, the CDR3 is TGTGCCAGCAGCTCCCCCGCGGAAGTCTATGGCTACACCTTC. It translates to CASSSPAEVYGYTF. Full variable domain (remainder filled in from reference TRBV7-9 and TRBJ1-2): DTGVSQNPRHKITKRGQNVTFRCDPISEHNRLYWYRQTLGQGPEFLTYFQNEAQLEKSRLLSDRFSAERPKGSFSTLEIQRTEQGDSAMYLCASSSPAEVYGYTFGSGTRLTVV.

This chain uses TRBV6-5 with TRBJ2-7; the D is unclear. Germline V gene lookup returns CDR1 MNHEY and CDR2 SVGAGI. CDR3 length equals 12 residues. V was trimmed by 6 bases and J by 0 bases, leaving 6 bases between them. The CDR3 loop reads CASRSNSYEQYF. The CDR3 DNA is TGTGCCAGCAGATCCAACTCCTACGAGCAGTACTTC.

This clone was observed a handful of times. The V gene is TRBV4-2, the J gene TRBJ2-1; weak D call: TRBD2 (7 bases). The CDR3 consists of 17 residues. Trimming pared 0 bases from V and 4 bases from J, leaving 16 bases between. The germline CDR1 and CDR2 sequences are LGHNA and YNFKEQ. CDR3 bases: TGTGCCAGCAGCCAAGAGGGGGCGGGAGCCCTATACAATGAGCAGTTCTTC. Protein product: CASSQEGAGALYNEQFF.

The rearrangement uses TRBV2 and TRBJ1-1; D might be TRBD1 (5 bases). Trimming pared 6 bases from V and 2 bases from J, leaving 19 bases between. The CDR3 totals 16 residues. Germline CDR1 SNHLY, CDR2 FYNNEI. Here the CDR3 DNA reads TGTGCCAGCAGGTTCCCCAAGGGGCAGGGAAACACTGAAGCTTTCTTT. It specifies CASRFPKGQGNTEAFF.

The V and J genes are TRBV7-8 and TRBJ2-5; 7 bases are a match to TRBD2. This CDR3 contains 14 residues. Germline CDR1 SGHVS, CDR2 FQNEAQ. Losses at the gene ends were 3 bases for V and 5 bases for J; bases not matched to a gene: 6. CDR3 residues: CASSFGLGSETQYF. The CDR3 bases are TGTGCCAGCAGCTTCGGACTAGGGAGTGAGACCCAGTACTTC.

The V and J genes are TRBV2 and TRBJ1-2; the D gene is possibly TRBD1 (5 bases). This CDR3 is 15 amino acids long. Trimming left V 5 bases short and J 7 bases short, with 20 bases between. Germline V CDR1 and CDR2: SNHLY, FYNNEI. The CDR3 region has the DNA TGTGCCAGCAGTAACACCCCACAGGCAGTTCGTGGCTACACCTTC. Protein: CASSNTPQAVRGYTF.

This clone was observed a few times. The gene calls are TRBV9 and TRBJ1-1; no definite D call. CDR1 is SGDLS and CDR2 is YYNGEE in the germline V gene. The CDR3 contains 14 residues. V was shortened by 7 bases and J by 0 bases, with 13 bases between the two germline ends. CDR3 nucleotides: TGTGCCAGCGGCGGAGGGTCAGTGAACACTGAAGCTTTCTTT. This sequence encodes CASGGGSVNTEAFF.

The genes are TRBV5-1 and TRBJ2-5; 8 nucleotides line up with TRBD1. Germline CDR1 is SGHRS and CDR2 is YFSETQ. J lost 2 bases, V lost 5 bases, and 5 bases had no gene match. The CDR3 is made up of 14 amino acids. The CDR3 spells CASRTGVIQETQYF. The CDR3 DNA follows: TGCGCCAGCAGGACAGGGGTAATTCAAGAGACCCAGTACTTC.

CDR3 coding DNA: TGTGCCAGCTCACCCGACAGGGCTTATAGCAATCAGCCCCAGCATTTT. This gives the protein CASSPDRAYSNQPQHF. The V call is TRBV18, the J call TRBJ1-5, with TRBD1 matching 7 bases. CDR1 is KGHSH, CDR2 LQKENI, per germline. Trimming cost V 3 bases and J 0 bases; bases outside gene matches: 5. The CDR3 consists of 16 residues.

This clone appeared a single time. The V call is TRBV29-1, the J call TRBJ1-3; no firm D call. The CDR3 runs 13 residues. V gave up 2 bases and J gave up 8 bases, with 13 bases separating them. Germline CDR1 and CDR2: SQVTM and ANQGSEA. The CDR3: CSVELAAEHTIYF. DNA of the CDR3: TGCAGCGTTGAACTGGCCGCTGAACACACCATATATTTT.

The V call is TRBV5-4, the J call TRBJ1-2, with TRBD1 identical over 9 bases. This CDR3 comprises 13 residues. Trimming took 0 bases from V and 7 from J; bases not matched to a gene: 1. Germline V gene lookup returns CDR1 SGHNT and CDR2 YYREEE (reference sequence). CDR3 amino acids: CASSLETGGGYTF. CDR3 in DNA: TGTGCCAGCAGCTTGGAGACAGGGGGTGGCTACACCTTC.

The chain has TRBV27 and TRBJ2-7, with 11 bases fitting TRBD2. The length of the CDR3 is 17 residues. CDR1 and CDR2 (germline): MNHEY, SMNVEV (reference sequence). J was trimmed by 0 bases and V by 0 bases; bases with no gene match: 4. CDR3 DNA sequence: TGTGCCAGCAGTTTATCGGGACTAGCGGATGCCTCCTACGAGCAGTACTTC. Amino acids: CASSLSGLADASYEQYF.

V and J are TRBV7-9 and TRBJ1-1; perhaps TRBD1 as D (5 bases). Trimming left V 3 bases short and J 2 bases short, with 10 bases between. CDR1 and CDR2 (germline): SEHNR, FQNEAQ (reference sequence). The CDR3 runs 14 residues. The CDR3 DNA sequence: TGTGCCAGCAGCTTCACAGGAGTAAACACTGAAGCTTTCTTT. It codes for CASSFTGVNTEAFF.

The rearrangement uses TRBV27 and TRBJ1-2, with D tentatively TRBD1 (5 bases). This CDR3 is built from 16 residues. V gave up 8 bases and J gave up 0 bases, with 19 bases separating them. Germline V gene sequence: CDR1 MNHEY, CDR2 SMNVEV (reference sequence). The CDR3 region is CASATLRGRANYGYTF. For the CDR3, the DNA is TGTGCCAGCGCTACCTTAAGGGGCAGAGCTAACTATGGCTACACCTTC.

This rearrangement joins TRBV27 to TRBJ2-7; TRBD1 matches at 10 bases. Germline V gene sequence: CDR1 MNHEY, CDR2 SMNVEV (reference sequence). There are 15 residues in the CDR3. With V trimmed by 7 bases and J by 2 bases, 8 bases remained unmatched. The CDR3 region is CASTHTGTGAYEQYF. CDR3 bases: TGTGCCAGCACACACACCGGGACAGGGGCCTACGAGCAGTACTTC.

The chain recombines TRBV5-4 with TRBJ2-7; 9 nucleotides match TRBD2. Trimming removed 6 bases from V and 6 bases from J; junction bases left unmatched: 10. CDR1 and CDR2 (germline): SGHNT, YYREEE (reference sequence). This CDR3 is built from 14 residues. The CDR3, as DNA: TGTGCCAGCACACTAAGGACTAGCGCTAGCGAGCAGTACTTC. Protein sequence: CASTLRTSASEQYF.